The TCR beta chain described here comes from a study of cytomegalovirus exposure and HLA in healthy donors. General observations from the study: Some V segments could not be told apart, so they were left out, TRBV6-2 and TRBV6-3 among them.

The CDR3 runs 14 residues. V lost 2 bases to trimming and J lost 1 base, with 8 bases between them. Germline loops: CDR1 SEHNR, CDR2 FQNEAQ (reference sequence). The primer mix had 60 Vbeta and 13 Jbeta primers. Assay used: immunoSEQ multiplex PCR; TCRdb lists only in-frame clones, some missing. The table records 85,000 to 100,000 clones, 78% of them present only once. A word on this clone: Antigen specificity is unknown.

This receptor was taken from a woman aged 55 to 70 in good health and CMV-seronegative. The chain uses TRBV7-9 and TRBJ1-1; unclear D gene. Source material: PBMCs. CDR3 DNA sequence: TGTGCCAGCAGCTTACCCCCTACGAACACTGAAGCTTTCTTT. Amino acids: CASSLPPTNTEAFF.